Listed here are 8 T cell receptor beta chains from one sample, sequenced in a study of CD8 T cells in Susac syndrome. With random hexamers, reverse transcription was performed on about 0.5 to 1 ug of RNA. TCRdb passed the immunoSEQ multiplex PCR reads through MiXCR, listing each CDR3 protein once. Altogether 150,000 to 200,000 distinct CDR3 sequences are present, around 90% being singletons, with the ten largest covering approximately 0.09%. Sequenced input: CD4+ T cells from PBMCs. These receptors all stem from a human donor with Susac syndrome.

The chain employs TRBV6-5 and TRBJ1-2; the match to TRBD1 covers 8 bases. Germline-derived CDR1 and CDR2 are MNHEY and SVGAGI. This CDR3 has 13 residues. V dropped 4 bases and J dropped 8; count of bases not matched to a gene: 6. The CDR3: CASSSGQGVGYTF. The CDR3 nucleotides are TGTGCCAGCAGTTCAGGACAGGGTGTGGGCTACACCTTC.

This chain links TRBV5-1 with TRBJ1-3; D call uncertain. The CDR3 consists of 15 residues. Germline V CDR1 and CDR2: SGHRS, YFSETQ. Trimming shortened V by 5 bases and J by 0 bases, and 12 bases separated the two germline ends. The CDR3: CASRTNLFSGNTIYF. The CDR3 nucleotides are TGCGCCAGCAGGACGAATCTATTCTCTGGAAACACCATATATTTT.

The chain joins TRBV9 to TRBJ1-1; D unresolved. Trimming left V 4 bases short and J 0 bases short, with 10 bases between. In germline, CDR1 is SGDLS, CDR2 YYNGEE. This CDR3 has 14 residues. CDR3 nucleotides: TGTGCCAGCAGCCCTCACACTCTGAACACTGAAGCTTTCTTT. Translated, it gives CASSPHTLNTEAFF.

The chain is built from TRBV20-1 and TRBJ1-5; D perhaps matches TRBD1 (6 bases). In germline, CDR1 is DFQATT, CDR2 SNEGSKA (reference sequence). Between the trimmed V and J ends, which lost 0 bases and 6 bases, there was a span of 15 bases. The length of the CDR3 is 15 residues. The CDR3 bases are TGCAGTGCTAGAGATTGGAAACAGGGAGGTCAGCCCCAGCATTTT. It translates to CSARDWKQGGQPQHF.

The chain recombines TRBV2 with TRBJ1-2; perhaps TRBD1 as D (6 bases). Trimming removed 9 bases from V and 4 bases from J, with 18 bases in between. The germline gives CDR1 SNHLY, CDR2 FYNNEI. There are 14 residues in the CDR3. CDR3 bases: TGTGCCAGTGTTCCTCAGGGGCAAATCTATGGCTACACCTTC. This encodes CASVPQGQIYGYTF.

The genes are TRBV20-1 and TRBJ2-3; either TRBD1 or TRBD2 may supply D (5 bases each). CDR3 length: 16 residues. Germline V gives CDR1 DFQATT, CDR2 SNEGSKA (reference sequence). V lost 0 bases to trimming and J lost 5 bases, with 18 bases between them. DNA for the CDR3: TGCAGTGCTAGAGATTGGGGCGGGTCCTGGGGAGATACGCAGTATTTT. Its protein is CSARDWGGSWGDTQYF.

This sequence joins TRBV3-1 and TRBJ1-2; no reliable D call. Trimming left V 0 bases short and J 3 bases short, with 8 bases between. The CDR3 has 14 amino acids. CDR1 and CDR2 (germline): LGHDT, YNNKEL (reference sequence). CDR3 region: CASSQDLMDYGYTF. In nucleotides, the CDR3 is TGTGCCAGCAGCCAAGACCTTATGGACTATGGCTACACCTTC.

The rearrangement joins TRBV30 to TRBJ2-3; the match to TRBD1 covers 9 bases. Trimming removed 3 bases from V and 3 bases from J; junction bases left unmatched: 7. CDR3 length equals 15 residues. Germline V gene lookup returns CDR1 GTSNPN and CDR2 SVGIG (reference sequence). The CDR3 DNA reads as TGTGCCTGGAGCCCAACAGGGGGCGGGACAGATACGCAGTATTTT. This codes for CAWSPTGGGTDTQYF.